The 24 T cell receptor beta chains listed next were all sequenced from one sample in a study of blood T cell repertoires in COVID-19 (dated by TCRdb to 2019 to 2021). The library was produced with the immunoSEQ multiplex PCR assay. This is the immuneACCESS table as TCRdb keeps it, with only in-frame sequences that have V and J called. A part of the clones is gone; compared with another copy, unresolved V genes explain less than half, and the rest is unexplained. The sample table shows roughly 520,000 clones, and roughly 90% are seen once. The ten biggest clones cover approximately 1.8% of the sample. The sample taken for sequencing was PBMCs or T cells enriched from blood (not recorded which). All receptors derive from a woman between 40 and 55 years old who had recovered from COVID-19.

J is TRBJ1-3 and V is TRBV7-9; D gene unclear. Trimming removed 4 bases at V and 4 bases at J, with 14 bases between. CDR1 is SEHNR, CDR2 FQNEAQ, per germline (reference sequence). This CDR3 has 15 amino acids. The CDR3 DNA follows: TGTGCCAGCAGCTCCAAGGGAGGGTACGGAAACACCATATATTTT. Its protein is CASSSKGGYGNTIYF.

The CDR3 DNA reads TGTGCCAGCCGACCAGGGTGGATTGAAAAACTGTTTTTT. It yields the protein CASRPGWIEKLFF. The V call is TRBV5-5, the J call TRBJ1-4; maybe TRBD1 (5 bases). Trimming stripped 7 bases from V and 7 bases from J, with 14 bases between. Germline lookup yields CDR1 SGHKS and CDR2 YYEKEE (reference sequence). The CDR3 is 13 amino acids.

The chain carries TRBV5-1 and TRBJ1-1, with 10 bases aligning to TRBD1. Germline loops: CDR1 SGHRS, CDR2 YFSETQ. The CDR3 loop spans 18 amino acids. V was pared by 1 base and J by 0 bases, with 9 bases of the junction left unmatched. CDR3 nucleotide sequence: TGCGCCAGCAGCTTGCGATTAGGGACAGGGGCGCTGAACACTGAAGCTTTCTTT. Protein sequence: CASSLRLGTGALNTEAFF.

This sequence joins TRBV9 and TRBJ1-2; 10 positions agree with TRBD1. The V gene end was trimmed by 4 bases and the J gene end by 4 bases; junction bases not matched to a gene: 7. Per the germline V gene, CDR1 is SGDLS and CDR2 is YYNGEE. CDR3 length equals 15 residues. The CDR3 protein is CASSHPGQGIYGYTF. CDR3 in DNA: TGTGCCAGCAGCCACCCGGGACAGGGGATCTATGGCTACACCTTC.

V and J are TRBV6-1 and TRBJ1-1; no clear D. Trimming shortened V by 2 bases and J by 1 base, and 14 bases separated the two germline ends. Germline-derived CDR1 and CDR2 are MNHNS and SASEGT. The CDR3 is made up of 16 amino acids. CDR3 sequence (DNA): TGTGCCAGCAGTGAAACACCACTCGGGAGGAACACTGAAGCTTTCTTT. Encoded protein: CASSETPLGRNTEAFF.

This clone was seen only once. The V call is TRBV5-6, the J call TRBJ1-1, with D possibly being TRBD1 (6 bases). The CDR3 has 17 amino acids. In germline, CDR1 is SGHDT, CDR2 YYEEEE. Trimming cost V 1 base and J 0 bases, with 16 bases left between them. The CDR3 region is CASSLFRSGTLNTEAFF. The CDR3 DNA follows: TGTGCCAGCAGCTTGTTTAGATCCGGGACACTGAACACTGAAGCTTTCTTT.

The V call is TRBV4-1, the J call TRBJ2-3; the D gene is possibly TRBD2 (6 bases). V shed 1 base and J shed 2 bases, with 7 bases lying between them. Germline lookup yields CDR1 MGHRA and CDR2 YSYEKL. CDR3 length: 14 residues. CDR3 in DNA: TGCGCCAGCAGCCAAGGGGAGGTCACAGATACGCAGTATTTT. It translates to CASSQGEVTDTQYF.

This clone was counted between two and nine times. The rearrangement uses TRBV5-5 and TRBJ1-1; 7 bases agree with TRBD1. With 4 bases clipped from V and 4 bases from J, the junction kept 7 bases outside the gene matches. Germline V gene data show CDR1 as SGHKS and CDR2 as YYEKEE (reference sequence). The CDR3 is 14 residues long. The CDR3 DNA follows: TGTGCCAGCAGCCGGGACAGTTGGGGCACTGAAGCTTTCTTT. This gives the protein CASSRDSWGTEAFF.

This chain connects TRBV11-3 to TRBJ2-2, with D maybe TRBD2 (6 bases). The V end lost 3 bases, the J end lost 5 bases, and 10 bases lay between the germline ends. CDR1 SGHNT and CDR2 YENEEA come from the germline V gene. This CDR3 comprises 14 residues. CDR3 in DNA: TGTGCCAGCAGCTTTATCAGCGGGACCGGGGAGCTGTTTTTT. It yields the protein CASSFISGTGELFF.

The chain uses TRBV6-2 or TRBV6-3 and TRBJ2-7; D is unclear. The CDR3 has 13 amino acids. Trimming took 0 bases from V and 6 from J, leaving 9 bases between them. CDR1 and CDR2 from the germline V gene are MNHEY and SVGEGT. The chain's CDR3 is CASSYSLVFEQYF. CDR3 coding DNA: TGTGCCAGCAGTTACTCGCTAGTTTTCGAGCAGTACTTC.

The rearrangement uses TRBV19 and TRBJ2-1; 7 bases are shared with TRBD1. Trimming cost V 1 base and J 1 base; bases outside gene matches: 4. The CDR3 consists of 16 residues. From germline, CDR1 is LNHDA and CDR2 SQIVND (reference sequence). CDR3 DNA sequence: TGTGCCAGTAGTATAGGTAGGGGACAGTCCTACAATGAGCAGTTCTTC. Protein sequence: CASSIGRGQSYNEQFF.

This sequence joins TRBV12-3 or TRBV12-4 and TRBJ1-2; D remains ambiguous. V lost 3 bases and J 8 bases, leaving 13 bases between the germline ends. This CDR3 is built from 13 residues. Here the CDR3 DNA reads TGTGCCAGCAGTTTCTTACAGTCCGGAGGCTACACCTTC. Translation gives CASSFLQSGGYTF.

The rearrangement uses TRBV7-2 and TRBJ1-2, with 7 bases aligning to TRBD1. Losses at the gene ends were 4 bases for V and 2 bases for J; bases not matched to a gene: 7. The CDR3 has 15 amino acids. Per the germline V gene, CDR1 is SGHTA and CDR2 is FQGNSA. The CDR3 loop reads CASSSLLTGNYGYTF. The CDR3 nucleotides are TGTGCCAGCAGCTCCCTACTGACAGGGAACTATGGCTACACCTTC.

The rearrangement links TRBV30 to TRBJ2-1, with TRBD2 identical over 7 bases. The junction had 6 bases not matched to a gene; V was cut back by 2 bases and J by 2 bases. Germline V gene sequence: CDR1 GTSNPN, CDR2 SVGIG (reference sequence). CDR3 length: 15 amino acids. CDR3 sequence: CAWSPEGLTYNEQFF. CDR3 DNA: TGTGCCTGGAGTCCGGAGGGACTAACCTACAATGAGCAGTTCTTC. Looking up the rest from reference TRBV30 and TRBJ2-1 gives the full variable domain: SQTIHQWPATLVQPVGSPLSLECTVEGTSNPNLYWYRQAAGRGLQLLFYSVGIGQISSEVPQNLSASRPQDRQFILSSKKLLLSDSGFYLCAWSPEGLTYNEQFFGPGTRLTVL.

CDR3 loop: CASTLEELTGQPQHF. The CDR3 DNA reads as TGTGCCAGTACGTTGGAGGAGCTAACGGGTCAGCCCCAGCATTTT. This chain connects TRBV6-5 to TRBJ1-5; D call uncertain. This CDR3 is built from 15 residues. Between the trimmed V and J ends, which lost 9 bases and 6 bases, there was a span of 21 bases. Looked up from germline, CDR1 is MNHEY and CDR2 is SVGAGI.

This clone was counted between two and nine times. The chain has TRBV5-4 and TRBJ2-5, with 8 bases matching TRBD1. The CDR3 contains 15 residues. Germline CDR1 and CDR2: SGHNT and YYREEE (reference sequence). The J segment lost 4 bases and the V segment lost 4 bases, leaving 9 bases of the junction unmatched. The CDR3 loop is CASSKSTGGGETQYF. The DNA for the CDR3 is TGTGCCAGCAGCAAATCCACAGGGGGAGGAGAGACCCAGTACTTC.

This clone has only a few counts. The chain uses TRBV2 and TRBJ2-2; D call uncertain. Germline CDR1 SNHLY, CDR2 FYNNEI. The V end lost 5 bases, the J end lost 0 bases, and 7 bases lay between the germline ends. CDR3 size: 14 residues. As DNA, the CDR3 is TGTGCCAGCAGTCTTTCTTCGAACACCGGGGAGCTGTTTTTT. This codes for CASSLSSNTGELFF.

In this sample, this clone turned up a few times. This chain connects TRBV19 to TRBJ2-2; 10 bases fit TRBD2. Germline V gene sequence: CDR1 LNHDA, CDR2 SQIVND (reference sequence). V was clipped by 7 bases and J by 4 bases; unmatched bases: 12. The CDR3 contains 17 residues. Here the CDR3 DNA reads TGTGCCAGTATCCCCAGAGAGGCTAGCGGGAGCACCGGGGAGCTGTTTTTT. Its protein is CASIPREASGSTGELFF.

The rearrangement links TRBV7-2 to TRBJ2-2, with TRBD2 matching over 9 bases. Germline CDR1 reads SGHTA; CDR2 reads FQGNSA. The CDR3 consists of 15 residues. Trimming removed 3 bases from V and 5 bases from J; junction bases left unmatched: 4. The CDR3 DNA is TGTGCCAGCAGCTTTAGCGGGAGTGGGACCGGGGAGCTGTTTTTT. This codes for CASSFSGSGTGELFF.

V gene TRBV24-1 combines with J gene TRBJ1-5, with D possibly being TRBD1 (5 bases). Trimming left V 3 bases short and J 5 bases short, with 19 bases between. CDR3 length equals 17 residues. Looked up from germline, CDR1 is KGHDR and CDR2 is SFDVKD. The CDR3 here is CATSDPRTGEDHQPQHF. CDR3 nucleotide sequence: TGTGCCACCAGTGATCCTAGGACGGGGGAGGATCATCAGCCCCAGCATTTT.

This clone turned up a few times. The CDR3 region is CASSPGLASANEQFF. In DNA, the CDR3 is TGTGCCAGCAGCCCGGGACTAGCGAGCGCGAATGAGCAGTTCTTC. This chain joins TRBV3-1 (or the pseudogene TRBV3-2) and TRBJ2-1, with 10 nucleotides matching TRBD2. The CDR3 contains 15 residues. CDR1 and CDR2 (germline): LGHDT, YNNKEL (reference sequence). V lost 4 bases, J lost 7 bases, and 7 bases stayed unmatched.

The chain employs TRBV6-4 and TRBJ1-1; TRBD1 is a possible D gene (6 bases). This CDR3 region has 14 residues. CDR1 is MRHNA and CDR2 is SNTAGT in the germline V gene. Trimming cost V 4 bases and J 1 base, with 10 bases left between them. The CDR3, as DNA: TGTGCCAGCAGTGTGACAGGATGGAACACTGAAGCTTTCTTT. Translating gives CASSVTGWNTEAFF.

The chain recombines TRBV7-2 with TRBJ1-4; 8 nucleotides line up with TRBD1. Germline CDR1 reads SGHTA; CDR2 reads FQGNSA. V trimming: 5 bases; J trimming: 11 bases; junction bases outside the gene matches: 13. This CDR3 has 15 amino acids. CDR3 DNA: TGTGCCAGCAGCGAAGGAGGACAGGGTATAGCGAAACTGTTTTTT. Amino acid sequence: CASSEGGQGIAKLFF.

This clone was seen a few times. V usage is TRBV4-3 and J usage is TRBJ2-1; a weak D match, TRBD2 (6 bases). V dropped 1 base and J dropped 3 bases, with 13 bases sitting between them. Germline CDR1 is LGHNA and CDR2 is YSLEER. This CDR3 region has 16 residues. The DNA for the CDR3 is TGCGCCAGCAGCCAAGGAAAAGGGACTGGCTACAATGAGCAGTTCTTC. Translation: CASSQGKGTGYNEQFF.